Following are 9 T cell receptor beta chains from one sample sequenced in a study of response to subunit inactivated influenza vaccine. From the RT-PCR reads, TCRdb called clonotypes with MiXCR, one entry per CDR3 protein. The data show about 570,000 distinct CDR3 sequences, roughly 12% seen once. The same sample was also studied in work on T cells expressing NK-cell markers. That investigation notes: The authors made TCR beta cDNA libraries by 5'RACE template switching. This switching added a universal primer site and UMIs.

The sequenced sample was PBMCs from blood, obtained on the day of vaccination. The receptors were gathered from a man aged 50 to 59 who received an inactivated influenza vaccine.

This clonotype appeared many times. The chain carries TRBV6-4 and TRBJ2-3; 10 bases align to TRBD2. The CDR3 is 16 residues long. V was pared by 2 bases and J by 1 base, with 3 bases of the junction left unmatched. Germline V gene sequence: CDR1 MRHNA, CDR2 SNTAGT. The CDR3 here is CASSDDGTSGTDTQYF. The CDR3 nucleotides read TGTGCCAGCAGTGACGACGGGACTAGCGGCACAGATACGCAGTATTTT.

The rearrangement links TRBV4-1 to TRBJ2-7; D not resolved. Looked up from germline, CDR1 is MGHRA and CDR2 is YSYEKL. Trimming removed 0 bases at V and 4 bases at J, with 13 bases between. The CDR3 is 15 residues long. In DNA form, the CDR3 reads TGCGCCAGCAGCCAAGATTTATTTGGGCGTTACGAGCAGTACTTC. Translated, it gives CASSQDLFGRYEQYF.

The chain has TRBV27 and TRBJ1-5; maybe TRBD1 (6 bases). Germline V gene lookup returns CDR1 MNHEY and CDR2 SMNVEV (reference sequence). V lost 6 bases and J 5 bases, leaving 23 bases between the germline ends. The CDR3 runs to 17 residues. This chain's CDR3 is CASRQIQGGGLYQPQHF. CDR3 DNA: TGTGCCAGCAGACAAATACAGGGAGGAGGGCTATATCAGCCCCAGCATTTT.

This clonotype was detected many times. The chain employs TRBV27 and TRBJ1-6, with a tentative D call TRBD1 (6 bases). CDR3 length: 13 amino acids. CDR1 and CDR2 from the germline V gene are MNHEY and SMNVEV (reference sequence). V was clipped by 6 bases and J by 7 bases, with 10 bases between them. The CDR3 DNA sequence: TGTGCCAGCAGGTGGCAGGGGAATTCACCCCTCCACTTT. Amino acids: CASRWQGNSPLHF.

This rearrangement joins TRBV3-1 to TRBJ2-7; 7 nucleotides match TRBD1. Germline V gene data show CDR1 as LGHDT and CDR2 as YNNKEL (reference sequence). The CDR3 spans 15 residues. The V and J ends lost 3 bases and 3 bases, in that order; junction bases with no gene match: 8. The CDR3 DNA reads as TGTGCCAGCAGCCAGGATTCCGGGACAGTCTACGAGCAGTACTTC. This codes for CASSQDSGTVYEQYF.

This chain uses TRBV6-6 with TRBJ2-7, with TRBD2 identical over 7 bases. Trimming removed 8 bases from V and 6 bases from J; junction bases left unmatched: 7. This CDR3 is 12 amino acids long. The germline V gene has CDR1 MNHNY and CDR2 SVGAGI (reference sequence). Here the CDR3 reads CASHGGSAEQYF. Here the CDR3 DNA reads TGTGCCAGCCACGGCGGGAGCGCCGAGCAGTACTTC.

The chain is built from TRBV23-1 and TRBJ1-2; D gene uncertain. TRBV23-1 falls under the ORF class, with uncertain function. The CDR3 sequence is 14 residues long. V lost 6 bases to trimming and J lost 0 bases, with 11 bases between them. The CDR3, as DNA: TGCGCCAGCAGGCGGGGAGTGCCTAACTATGGCTACACCTTC. Protein sequence: CASRRGVPNYGYTF.

This clonotype was counted at least ten times. The V gene is TRBV20-1, the J gene TRBJ1-1; D is perhaps TRBD1 (5 bases). V was trimmed by 1 base and J by 0 bases, leaving 9 bases between them. The CDR3 length is 14 residues. CDR1 and CDR2 from the germline V gene are DFQATT and SNEGSKA (reference sequence). In DNA, the CDR3 is TGCAGTGCTAGAGGCGGGGGGATGAACACTGAAGCTTTCTTT. It codes for CSARGGGMNTEAFF.

This clonotype was detected ten times or more. This chain links TRBV7-9 with TRBJ1-1; D remains unclear. Germline V gene data show CDR1 as SEHNR and CDR2 as FQNEAQ (reference sequence). V was cut by 5 bases and J by 6 bases, with 13 bases left in between. The CDR3 contains 13 residues. The CDR3 reads CASSSYSKAEAFF. DNA of the CDR3: TGTGCCAGCAGCAGTTACAGTAAGGCTGAAGCTTTCTTT.